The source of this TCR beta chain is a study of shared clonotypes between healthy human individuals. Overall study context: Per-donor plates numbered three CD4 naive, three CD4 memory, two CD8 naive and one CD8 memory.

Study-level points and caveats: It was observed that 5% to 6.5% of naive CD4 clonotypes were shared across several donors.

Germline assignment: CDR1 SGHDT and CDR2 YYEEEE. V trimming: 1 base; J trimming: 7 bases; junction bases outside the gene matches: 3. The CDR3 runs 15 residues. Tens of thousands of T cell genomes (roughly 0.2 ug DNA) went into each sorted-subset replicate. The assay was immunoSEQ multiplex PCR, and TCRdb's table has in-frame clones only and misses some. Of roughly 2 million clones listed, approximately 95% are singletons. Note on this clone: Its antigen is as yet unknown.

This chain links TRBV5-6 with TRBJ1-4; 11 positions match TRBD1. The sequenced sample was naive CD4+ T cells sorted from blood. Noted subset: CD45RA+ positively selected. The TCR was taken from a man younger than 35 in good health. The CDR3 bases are TGTGCCAGCAGCTTGCGGACAGGGGGCGGTGAAAAACTGTTTTTT. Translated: CASSLRTGGGEKLFF. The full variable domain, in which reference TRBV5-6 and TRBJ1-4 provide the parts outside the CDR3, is DAGVTQSPTHLIKTRGQQVTLRCSPKSGHDTVSWYQQALGQGPQFIFQYYEEEERQRGNFPDRFSGHQFPNYSSELNVNALLLGDSALYLCASSLRTGGGEKLFFGSGTQLSVL.